One and the same sample provided the 8 T cell receptor beta chains below, sequenced in a study of vaccination effects on CD4 cells after COVID-19. Measured with immunoSEQ multiplex PCR; TCRdb has only the in-frame clones, and not every one. This table holds 25,000 or so clones, roughly four fifths found once. These receptors are not linked to any known antigen. Sequencing followed a ViraFEST assay step that expanded antigen-specific CD4+ T cells with viral peptide pools. Cells that had been cultured for less than 13 days were the source of isolated CD4+ T cells. Testing of the vaccine recipients showed negative nucleocapsid antibodies and no prior SARS-CoV-2 infection. Material: CD4+ T cells from PBMCs cultured with SARS-CoV-2 spike peptides, obtained before COVID-19 vaccination. The source is a human donor who received a COVID-19 vaccine.

By its share, this clone is medium-sized. This chain uses TRBV24-1 with TRBJ2-1, with TRBD2 identical over 10 bases. The CDR3 spans 15 residues. CDR1 is KGHDR and CDR2 is SFDVKD in the germline V gene. Trimming at V came to 5 bases and at J to 7 bases, leaving 7 bases not matched to a gene. DNA for the CDR3: TGTGCCACCAGTGCCTCCGGGACTAGCGAGAATGAGCAGTTCTTC. Amino acid sequence: CATSASGTSENEQFF.

V is TRBV5-4 and J is TRBJ2-1; 12 bases align to TRBD2. Losses at the gene ends were 4 bases for V and 8 bases for J; bases not matched to a gene: 13. Germline loops: CDR1 SGHNT, CDR2 YYREEE (reference sequence). The CDR3 contains 17 residues. The CDR3 DNA follows: TGTGCCAGCAGCCTCCCGGGACTAGCGGGTGCTAGGGATGAGCAGTTCTTC. This sequence encodes CASSLPGLAGARDEQFF. The whole variable domain, remainder taken from reference TRBV5-4 and TRBJ2-1, is ETGVTQSPTHLIKTRGQQVTLRCSSQSGHNTVSWYQQALGQGPQFIFQYYREEENGRGNFPPRFSGLQFPNYSSELNVNALELDDSALYLCASSLPGLAGARDEQFFGPGTRLTVL.

The rearrangement links TRBV10-3 to TRBJ2-7; the match to TRBD1 covers 11 bases. Germline values: CDR1 ENHRY, CDR2 SYGVKD. This CDR3 has 13 amino acids. After removal of 7 bases from V and 7 bases from J, the junction contained 6 bases not matched to a gene. The CDR3 DNA sequence: TGTGCCATCACCGGGACAGGGGGAGAAGAGCAGTACTTC. This sequence encodes CAITGTGGEEQYF.

The rearrangement links TRBV7-6 to TRBJ2-3; 8 bases line up with TRBD1. The trim removed 3 bases at V and 0 bases at J, leaving 2 bases unmatched. The CDR3 has 15 residues. In germline, CDR1 is SGHVS, CDR2 FNYEAQ. The CDR3 DNA reads as TGTGCCAGCAGCTTGACAGGGGCTAGCACAGATACGCAGTATTTT. Its protein is CASSLTGASTDTQYF.

This sequence joins TRBV4-1 and TRBJ2-1; possible D gene TRBD2, 5 bases. With 3 bases removed from V and 0 bases from J, the gap between germline ends came to 15 bases. Germline values: CDR1 MGHRA, CDR2 YSYEKL. The CDR3 is made up of 17 amino acids. In DNA form, the CDR3 reads TGCGCCAGCAGCCAGAGCCAGAGGGTCAGCTCCTACAATGAGCAGTTCTTC. It is translated as CASSQSQRVSSYNEQFF.

The count of this clone is one. The V and J genes are TRBV13 and TRBJ1-4, with 8 bases fitting TRBD1. Per the germline V gene, CDR1 is PRHDT and CDR2 is FYEKMQ (reference sequence). V was clipped by 5 bases and J by 4 bases; unmatched bases: 6. This CDR3 has 15 amino acids. Here the CDR3 DNA reads TGTGCCAGCAGCAAATCGACAGGGGTTAATGAAAAACTGTTTTTT. Amino acids: CASSKSTGVNEKLFF.

The J gene is TRBJ2-2, the V gene TRBV4-2; 10 bases map to TRBD2. CDR1 is LGHNA, CDR2 YNFKEQ, per germline. The CDR3 length is 18 residues. V trimming: 1 base; J trimming: 7 bases; junction bases outside the gene matches: 12. CDR3 DNA: TGTGCCAGCAGCCAAGCCGGGAGCGGGGGGGCCCAGGGCGGGGAGCTGTTTTTT. This codes for CASSQAGSGGAQGGELFF.

The rearrangement links TRBV5-1 to TRBJ2-7, with TRBD1 matching over 9 bases. Trimming took 0 bases from V and 5 from J; bases not matched to a gene: 3. Germline V gene sequence: CDR1 SGHRS, CDR2 YFSETQ. CDR3 size: 14 residues. The CDR3 region is CASSLADRGDEQYF. The CDR3 DNA reads as TGCGCCAGCAGCTTGGCCGACAGGGGGGACGAGCAGTACTTC.